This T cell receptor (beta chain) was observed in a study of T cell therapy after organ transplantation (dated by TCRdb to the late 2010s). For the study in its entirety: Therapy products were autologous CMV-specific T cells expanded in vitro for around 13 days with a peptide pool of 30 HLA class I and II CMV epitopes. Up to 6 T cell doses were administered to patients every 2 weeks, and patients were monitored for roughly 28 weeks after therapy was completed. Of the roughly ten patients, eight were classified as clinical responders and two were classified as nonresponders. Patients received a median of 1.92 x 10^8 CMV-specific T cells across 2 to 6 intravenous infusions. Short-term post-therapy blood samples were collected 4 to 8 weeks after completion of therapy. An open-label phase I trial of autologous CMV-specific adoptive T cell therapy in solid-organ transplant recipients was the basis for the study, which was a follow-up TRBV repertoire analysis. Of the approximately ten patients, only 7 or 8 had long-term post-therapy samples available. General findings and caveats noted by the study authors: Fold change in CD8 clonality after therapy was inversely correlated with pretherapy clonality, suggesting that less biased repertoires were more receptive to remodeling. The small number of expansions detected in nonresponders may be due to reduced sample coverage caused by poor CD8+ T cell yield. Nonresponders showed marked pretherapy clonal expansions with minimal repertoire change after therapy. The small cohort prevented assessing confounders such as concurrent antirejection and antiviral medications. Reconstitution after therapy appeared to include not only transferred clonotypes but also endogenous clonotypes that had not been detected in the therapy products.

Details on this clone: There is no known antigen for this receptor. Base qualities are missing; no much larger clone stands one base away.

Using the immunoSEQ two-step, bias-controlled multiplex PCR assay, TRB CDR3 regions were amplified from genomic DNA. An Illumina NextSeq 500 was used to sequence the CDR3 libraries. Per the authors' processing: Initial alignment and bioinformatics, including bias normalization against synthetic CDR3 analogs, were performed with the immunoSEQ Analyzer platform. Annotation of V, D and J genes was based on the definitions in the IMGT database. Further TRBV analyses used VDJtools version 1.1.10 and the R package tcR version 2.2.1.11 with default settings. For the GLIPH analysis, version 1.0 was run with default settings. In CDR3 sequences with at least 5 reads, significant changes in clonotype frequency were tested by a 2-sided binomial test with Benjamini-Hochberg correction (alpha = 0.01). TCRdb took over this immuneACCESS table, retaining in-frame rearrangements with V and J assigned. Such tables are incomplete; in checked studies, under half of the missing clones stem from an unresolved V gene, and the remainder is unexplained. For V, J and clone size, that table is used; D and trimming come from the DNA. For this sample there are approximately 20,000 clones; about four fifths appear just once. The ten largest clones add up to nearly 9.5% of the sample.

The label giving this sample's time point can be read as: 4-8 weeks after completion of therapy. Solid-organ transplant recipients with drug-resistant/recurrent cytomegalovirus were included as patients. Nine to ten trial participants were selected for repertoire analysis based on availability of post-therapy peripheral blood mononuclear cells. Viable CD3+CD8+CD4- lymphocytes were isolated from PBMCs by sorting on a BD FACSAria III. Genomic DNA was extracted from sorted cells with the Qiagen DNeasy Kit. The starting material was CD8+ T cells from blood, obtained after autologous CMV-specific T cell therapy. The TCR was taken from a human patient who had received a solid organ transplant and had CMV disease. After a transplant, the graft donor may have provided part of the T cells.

CDR3 loop: CASSEGRGRGEQYF. The DNA reads as follows: TGTGCCAGCAGTGAAGGCAGGGGGCGGGGGGAGCAGTACTTC. The chain is made from TRBV25-1 and TRBJ2-7, with TRBD1 tentatively as D gene (8 bases match). From the germline V gene, CDR1 is MGHDK and CDR2 is SYGVNS. The CDR3 numbers 14 residues from cysteine through phenylalanine. Only the CDR3 part of the read is kept: 42 bases, read in frame from the first base. V sheds 2 bases and J sheds 7 bases, leaving 15 bases between their ends.